This passage covers 30 T cell receptor beta chains from one sample sequenced in a study of blood T cell repertoires in COVID-19. Here immunoSEQ multiplex PCR was the method, and the copy in TCRdb shows in-frame clones only, minus some. The data contain over 75,000 clones, around four fifths of them singletons. What was sequenced was peripheral blood. These TCRs come from a woman at least 80 years old with active or convalescent COVID-19.

This chain uses TRBV2 with TRBJ2-1, with no clear D. CDR3 length equals 11 residues. The germline V gene encodes CDR1 SNHLY and CDR2 FYNNEI. Trimming removed 2 bases from V and 7 bases from J, with 3 bases in between. CDR3 sequence reads: CASSELNEQFF. The CDR3 nucleotides are TGTGCCAGCAGTGAATTAAATGAGCAGTTCTTC.

The rearrangement links TRBV29-1 to TRBJ1-1, with no clear D. In germline, CDR1 is SQVTM, CDR2 ANQGSEA. The CDR3 consists of 13 residues. The V end lost 4 bases, the J end lost 0 bases, and 9 bases lay between the germline ends. As DNA, the CDR3 is TGCAGCGTTGCATGGCAGATGAACACTGAAGCTTTCTTT. Encoded protein: CSVAWQMNTEAFF.

The V call is TRBV27, the J call TRBJ1-5, with a weak D call TRBD1 (5 bases). CDR1 and CDR2 (germline): MNHEY, SMNVEV (reference sequence). The ends were cut back, 0 bases at V and 5 bases at J, with 8 bases in the middle. The CDR3 is 14 residues long. The CDR3 DNA follows: TGTGCCAGCAGTTTATCGCGGGGGGATCAGCCCCAGCATTTT. Its translation: CASSLSRGDQPQHF.

The V and J genes are TRBV7-3 and TRBJ1-1, with 7 positions matching TRBD1. Trimming removed 4 bases from V and 2 bases from J; junction bases left unmatched: 7. This CDR3 region has 15 residues. Per germline, CDR1 SGHTA and CDR2 FQGTGA. The CDR3 DNA is TGTGCCAGCAGCTCTTCCGGGACAGATAACACTGAAGCTTTCTTT. Protein: CASSSSGTDNTEAFF.

This sequence joins TRBV6-2 or TRBV6-3 and TRBJ2-5; maybe TRBD1 (5 bases). This CDR3 has 15 residues. The germline V gene encodes CDR1 MNHEY and CDR2 SVGEGT. The V gene lost 2 bases and the J gene lost 2 bases, with 12 bases spanning the gap. The CDR3: CASSYEGEGQETQYF. The CDR3 DNA is TGTGCCAGCAGTTACGAAGGGGAAGGTCAAGAGACCCAGTACTTC.

The chain employs TRBV6-6 and TRBJ2-7, with TRBD2 as a possible D gene (6 bases). V shed 5 bases and J shed 1 base, with 18 bases lying between them. The length of the CDR3 is 16 residues. CDR1 and CDR2 (germline): MNHNY, SVGAGI (reference sequence). Here the CDR3 DNA reads TGTGCCAGCAGTCTCCCGGGGCCCGGGGGTTCCTACGAGCAGTACTTC. It yields the protein CASSLPGPGGSYEQYF.

The rearrangement joins TRBV6-2 or TRBV6-3 to TRBJ1-5; maybe TRBD1 (5 bases). The germline gives CDR1 MNHEY, CDR2 SVGEGT. The CDR3 contains 15 residues. V was trimmed by 0 bases and J by 5 bases, leaving 11 bases between them. The CDR3 sequence is CASSYSPRDYQPQHF. CDR3 in DNA: TGTGCCAGCAGTTACTCGCCCCGGGACTATCAGCCCCAGCATTTT.

The J gene is TRBJ1-5, the V gene TRBV2, with D hard to call. V was trimmed by 7 bases and J by 7 bases, leaving 14 bases between them. In germline, CDR1 is SNHLY, CDR2 FYNNEI. The CDR3 is made up of 13 amino acids. The CDR3 nucleotides are TGTGCCAGCAACGTGGGCAGAGACCAGCCCCAGCATTTT. Its translation is CASNVGRDQPQHF.

Concerning this clone itself: The same CDR3 also results from other DNA sequences found in this sample. The chain recombines TRBV5-1 with TRBJ1-1, with D unresolved. With 0 bases removed from V and 8 bases from J, the gap between germline ends came to 5 bases. The CDR3 has 11 amino acids. Germline values: CDR1 SGHRS, CDR2 YFSETQ. In DNA, the CDR3 is TGCGCCAGCAGCTTGGGGCCCGAAGCTTTCTTT. Its translation is CASSLGPEAFF.

The rearrangement joins TRBV28 to TRBJ1-1; a weak D match, TRBD1 (5 bases). The CDR3 is 13 residues long. Per the germline V gene, CDR1 is MDHEN and CDR2 is SYDVKM. Between the trimmed V and J ends, which lost 10 bases and 0 bases, there was a span of 12 bases. CDR3 nucleotide sequence: TGTGCCACCATGACAGAGATGAACACTGAAGCTTTCTTT. This sequence encodes CATMTEMNTEAFF.

V usage is TRBV18 and J usage is TRBJ2-5; 12 nucleotides match TRBD1. CDR1 KGHSH and CDR2 LQKENI come from the germline V gene. The CDR3 contains 14 residues. With 4 bases clipped from V and 4 bases from J, the junction kept 1 base outside the gene matches. This CDR3 reads CASSRGQGAETQYF. CDR3 DNA sequence: TGTGCCAGCTCACGGGGACAGGGGGCAGAGACCCAGTACTTC.

The chain combines TRBV5-4 with TRBJ2-7, with 7 bases identical to TRBD1. The CDR3 sequence is 13 residues long. Germline V lookup: CDR1 SGHNT, CDR2 YYREEE (reference sequence). J was trimmed by 5 bases and V by 1 base; bases with no gene match: 3. The CDR3 spells CASSLKGAHEQYF. CDR3 nucleotide sequence: TGTGCCAGCAGCTTGAAGGGGGCCCACGAGCAGTACTTC.

This chain joins TRBV18 and TRBJ1-2; 9 positions match TRBD1. CDR1 and CDR2 from the germline V gene are KGHSH and LQKENI. This CDR3 spans 16 amino acids. The J segment lost 3 bases and the V segment lost 1 base, leaving 6 bases of the junction unmatched. CDR3 residues: CASSPRGQGTDYGYTF. CDR3 nucleotide sequence: TGTGCCAGCTCACCACGGGGACAGGGCACTGACTATGGCTACACCTTC.

This chain links TRBV28 with TRBJ2-3, with 11 bases matching TRBD2. Unmatched junction bases numbered 6, after V lost 4 bases and J lost 0 bases. CDR1 and CDR2 from the germline V gene are MDHEN and SYDVKM. The CDR3 is 17 amino acids. The CDR3 DNA follows: TGTGCCAGCAGTTCACCCGGACTAGCGGGTAGCACAGATACGCAGTATTTT. Translating it yields CASSSPGLAGSTDTQYF.

Comment on this clone: This CDR3 is also generated by other DNA sequences in the sample. The rearrangement joins TRBV9 to TRBJ1-4; 9 positions match TRBD1. V gave up 2 bases and J gave up 4 bases; unmatched junction bases: 3. The CDR3 runs to 15 residues. Germline CDR1 and CDR2: SGDLS and YYNGEE. In nucleotides, the CDR3 is TGTGCCAGCAGCGTCGGACAGGGGTTTAATGAAAAACTGTTTTTT. It encodes CASSVGQGFNEKLFF.

V and J are TRBV7-2 and TRBJ1-5; TRBD1 might be the D (5 bases). Germline V gives CDR1 SGHTA, CDR2 FQGNSA. The CDR3 spans 14 residues. The V and J ends lost 2 bases and 6 bases respectively, with 11 bases between them. In nucleotides, the CDR3 is TGTGCCAGCAGCTTATGGGGGGAAGCTCAGCCCCAGCATTTT. Translating it yields CASSLWGEAQPQHF.

The table lists this clone with a count of one. The chain joins TRBV2 to TRBJ1-1, with D uncertain. Deletions cut 4 bases from V and 1 base from J, with 10 bases between. Per germline, CDR1 SNHLY and CDR2 FYNNEI. The CDR3 contains 14 residues. The chain's CDR3 is CASSVLVRNTEAFF. CDR3 nucleotide sequence: TGTGCCAGCAGTGTCTTGGTGAGGAACACTGAAGCTTTCTTT.

This chain links TRBV6-5 with TRBJ1-2, with D possibly being TRBD1 (6 bases). This CDR3 is built from 14 residues. Germline assignment: CDR1 MNHEY and CDR2 SVGAGI. Trimming cost V 0 bases and J 4 bases, with 9 bases left between them. CDR3 protein: CASSYSGGRYGYTF. In DNA, the CDR3 is TGTGCCAGCAGTTACTCTGGGGGCCGCTATGGCTACACCTTC.

The chain combines TRBV18 with TRBJ2-1; 12 nucleotides line up with TRBD2. CDR1 and CDR2 from the germline V gene are KGHSH and LQKENI. This CDR3 has 17 residues. Unmatched junction bases numbered 11, after V lost 4 bases and J lost 7 bases. The CDR3 bases are TGTGCCAGCTCACTCCTGGGAGGGACTAGCGGGTCTAATGAGCAGTTCTTC. This translates into CASSLLGGTSGSNEQFF.

The chain couples TRBV6-6 to TRBJ1-6; 10 bases match TRBD1. CDR3 length: 15 residues. After removal of 6 bases from V and 7 bases from J, the junction contained 6 bases not matched to a gene. CDR1 and CDR2 from the germline V gene are MNHNY and SVGAGI (reference sequence). CDR3 in amino acids: CASSPLGQGNSPLHF. CDR3 nucleotide sequence: TGTGCCAGCAGCCCTCTGGGACAGGGGAATTCACCCCTCCACTTT.

The CDR3 bases are TGTGCCAGCAGCCCTAATCACGGCTCCTACAATGAGCAGTTCTTC. Protein sequence: CASSPNHGSYNEQFF. The V and J genes are TRBV6-4 and TRBJ2-1; D is unclear. This CDR3 is 15 amino acids long. In germline, CDR1 is MRHNA, CDR2 SNTAGT. V was pared by 6 bases and J by 0 bases, with 12 bases between.

This clone was found a few times. The V gene is TRBV10-1, the J gene TRBJ2-1; no clear D gene. The CDR3 is made up of 15 amino acids. CDR1 and CDR2 (germline): WNHNN, SYGVQD (reference sequence). Trimming removed 3 bases at V and 8 bases at J, with 17 bases between. The CDR3 coding sequence is TGCGCCAGCAGTGACTTGTCGGAGCTCTCGGATGAGCAGTTCTTC. This encodes CASSDLSELSDEQFF.

This rearrangement joins TRBV6-2 or TRBV6-3 to TRBJ1-1, with a possible D match to TRBD1 (5 bases). The germline V gene encodes CDR1 MNHEY and CDR2 SVGEGT. Trimming pared 2 bases from V and 5 bases from J, leaving 9 bases between. The CDR3 has 13 residues. DNA for the CDR3: TGTGCCAGCAGTTACGGTCGGGGGACTGAAGCTTTCTTT. Its translation: CASSYGRGTEAFF.

As concerns this clone: An end of the junction differs from the germline gene, which may be a read error. The chain joins TRBV30 to TRBJ2-5; D ambiguous. This CDR3 spans 13 amino acids. The germline V gene has CDR1 GTSNPN and CDR2 SVGIG (reference sequence). The CDR3 region has the DNA TGTGCCTGGAGTCGGCAGGATCAAGCGACCCAGTACTTC. Its translation is CAWSRQDQATQYF.

The gene calls are TRBV25-1 and TRBJ1-2; no definite D call. Germline-derived CDR1 and CDR2 are MGHDK and SYGVNS. Trimming took off 4 bases at V and 8 bases at J, with 8 bases between the two ends. The CDR3 is 11 residues long. The CDR3 spells CASSGGLGYTF. In DNA, the CDR3 is TGTGCCAGCAGTGGAGGGTTGGGCTACACCTTC.

In its sample, this clone was seen once. The rearrangement joins TRBV10-3 to TRBJ1-2; 9 nucleotides match TRBD1. Per germline, CDR1 ENHRY and CDR2 SYGVKD. This CDR3 is 17 amino acids long. The ends lost 9 bases at V and 8 bases at J; junction bases unmatched: 22. DNA for the CDR3: TGTGCCATTTCTTACCGGGACAGGGAAACAGCTACCAGGGGCTACACCTTC. It codes for CAISYRDRETATRGYTF.

This clone was seen more than once but under ten times. The rearrangement uses TRBV6-5 and TRBJ2-5; possible D gene TRBD2, 5 bases. Germline CDR1 is MNHEY and CDR2 is SVGAGI. The CDR3 covers 15 residues. V shed 6 bases and J shed 1 base, with 15 bases lying between them. The chain's CDR3 is CASRERSFSQETQYF. The DNA of the CDR3 is TGTGCCAGCAGGGAGCGGTCCTTCTCCCAAGAGACCCAGTACTTC.

In its sample, this clone was seen once. This chain connects TRBV13 to TRBJ1-1; possible D gene TRBD1, 5 bases. There are 14 residues in the CDR3. CDR1 and CDR2 from the germline V gene are PRHDT and FYEKMQ (reference sequence). Trimming pared 0 bases from V and 4 bases from J, leaving 9 bases between. CDR3 nucleotide sequence: TGTGCCAGCAGCTTAGGCTCTGGGGCCACTGAAGCTTTCTTT. This translates into CASSLGSGATEAFF.

The V gene is TRBV27, the J gene TRBJ2-5; 8 nucleotides line up with TRBD2. With 6 bases clipped from V and 3 bases from J, the junction kept 3 bases outside the gene matches. The V gene's germline CDR1 is MNHEY and CDR2 SMNVEV (reference sequence). CDR3 length: 13 amino acids. Written as DNA, the CDR3 is TGTGCCAGCAGGACTAGCGCGGAAGAGACCCAGTACTTC. Amino acids: CASRTSAEETQYF.

The V gene is TRBV7-8, the J gene TRBJ2-2, with 11 bases fitting TRBD2. Looked up from germline, CDR1 is SGHVS and CDR2 is FQNEAQ. There are 18 residues in the CDR3. V lost 2 bases, J lost 4 bases, and 9 bases stayed unmatched. The CDR3 region is CASSLSLLAGGTTGELFF. The DNA for the CDR3 is TGTGCCAGCAGCTTATCATTATTAGCGGGAGGGACCACCGGGGAGCTGTTTTTT. Together with reference TRBV7-8 and TRBJ2-2, the CDR3 gives the full variable domain: GAGVSQSPRYKVAKRGQDVALRCDPISGHVSLFWYQQALGQGPEFLTYFQNEAQLDKSGLPSDRFFAERPEGSVSTLKIQRTQQEDSAVYLCASSLSLLAGGTTGELFFGEGSRLTVL.